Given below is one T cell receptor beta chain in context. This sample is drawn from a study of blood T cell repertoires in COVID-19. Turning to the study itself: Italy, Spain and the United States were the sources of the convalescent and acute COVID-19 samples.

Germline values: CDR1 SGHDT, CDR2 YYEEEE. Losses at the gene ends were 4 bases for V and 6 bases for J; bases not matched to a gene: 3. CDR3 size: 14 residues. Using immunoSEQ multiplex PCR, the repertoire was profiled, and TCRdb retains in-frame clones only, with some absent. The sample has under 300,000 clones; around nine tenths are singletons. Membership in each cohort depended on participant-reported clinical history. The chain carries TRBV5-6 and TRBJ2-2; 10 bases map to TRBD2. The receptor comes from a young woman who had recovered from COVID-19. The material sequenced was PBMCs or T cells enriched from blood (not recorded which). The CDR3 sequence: CASSDGTSAGELFF. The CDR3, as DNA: TGTGCCAGCAGCGACGGGACTAGCGCCGGGGAGCTGTTTTTT.